This TCR beta chain was recovered during a study of T cells expressing NK-cell markers. In the study overall: Researchers got TCR beta repertoires out of sorted CD3+CD56+NKG2C+, CD3+CD56+NKG2C- and CD3+CD56-NKG2C+ T cells.

This CDR3 region has 17 residues. The germline gives CDR1 SEHNR, CDR2 FQNEAQ (reference sequence). 5'RACE template switching with UMIs produced the TCR beta cDNA. No DNA is given; TCRdb re-called the 5' RACE reads and lists each CDR3 protein once. The sample totals about 150,000 distinct CDR3 sequences. The source material was blood T cells: a sorted CD56 or NKG2C T cell subset, CD4+ or CD8+ T cells, or bulk PBMC T cells (not recorded which). The rearrangement links TRBV7-9 to TRBJ2-3; there is no DNA to check the TCRdb D call of TRBD2. The sequence was obtained from a woman in her forties or fifties in good health. The CDR3 here is CASSPRTSGTHSDTQYF.